Below are 18 T cell receptor beta chains sequenced from a single sample in a study of T-cell reconstitution after alpha-beta-depleted transplantation in children listed by TCRdb under 2016. The receptor library was made with PCR. This sample was sequenced with an Illumina HiSeq 2500. TCR library preparation used molecular barcoding, with unique molecular identifiers applied to normalize quantification of the TCRbeta repertoire. TCRdb reworked the public reads: Q25 trimming with fastp, MiXCR clone assembly, productive beta chains retained. Identical CDR3 proteins give one entry, which carries the most common genes and DNA. The sample includes approximately 240,000 distinct CDR3 sequences, with under 13% observed a single time. The ten most abundant clones make up 28% of the sample. What this sample's treatment or condition label stands for: allogeneic hematopoietic cell transplantation with graft depleted of TCRalphabeta T cells and CD19 B cells.

The material was PBMCs, obtained before TCRalphabeta/CD19-depleted stem cell transplant. These TCRs come from a child younger than two with acute myeloid leukemia, due to receive a stem cell transplant.

This clonotype was seen ten or more times. The chain couples TRBV5-1 to TRBJ2-7; TRBD2 agrees at 8 bases. Unmatched junction bases numbered 8, after V lost 4 bases and J lost 2 bases. CDR3 length: 15 residues. Germline V lookup: CDR1 SGHRS, CDR2 YFSETQ. The chain's CDR3 is CASSPTSGSTYEQYF. The CDR3, as DNA: TGCGCCAGCAGCCCAACTAGCGGATCTACCTACGAGCAGTACTTC.

Many counts were recorded for this clonotype. The rearrangement links TRBV20-1 to TRBJ1-4; tentatively, D is TRBD1 (5 bases). Trimming removed 2 bases from V and 3 bases from J, with 7 bases in between. Germline CDR1 and CDR2: DFQATT and SNEGSKA (reference sequence). This CDR3 is built from 13 residues. Here the CDR3 DNA reads TGCAGTGCTAGACTGGGGGCTAATGAAAAACTGTTTTTT. Residues: CSARLGANEKLFF.

This clonotype was observed a few times. The chain employs TRBV20-1 and TRBJ2-4, with TRBD2 as a possible D gene (5 bases). In germline, CDR1 is DFQATT, CDR2 SNEGSKA (reference sequence). Trimming took 5 bases from V and 4 from J, leaving 12 bases between them. The CDR3 sequence is 13 residues long. The CDR3 loop is CSAGEGGKNIQYF. The DNA of the CDR3 is TGCAGTGCTGGTGAGGGCGGTAAAAACATTCAGTACTTC.

The chain recombines TRBV20-1 with TRBJ2-3, with D possibly TRBD2 on 6 matching bases. The length of the CDR3 is 14 residues. Germline lookup yields CDR1 DFQATT and CDR2 SNEGSKA (reference sequence). V lost 0 bases to trimming and J lost 1 base, with 8 bases between them. The CDR3 protein is CSARDPSGTDTQYF. DNA of the CDR3: TGCAGTGCTAGAGATCCTAGCGGCACAGATACGCAGTATTTT.

This clonotype was seen ten or more times. The chain joins TRBV7-9 to TRBJ1-3; D might be TRBD1 (6 bases). The V gene lost 3 bases and the J gene lost 0 bases, with 12 bases spanning the gap. In germline, CDR1 is SEHNR, CDR2 FQNEAQ (reference sequence). The CDR3 sequence is 16 residues long. The CDR3 region has the DNA TGTGCCAGCAGCTTTCGGGGGCCTAGCTCTGGAAACACCATATATTTT. This translates into CASSFRGPSSGNTIYF. The variable domain in full, with the rest retrieved from reference TRBV7-9 and TRBJ1-3, is DTGVSQNPRHKITKRGQNVTFRCDPISEHNRLYWYRQTLGQGPEFLTYFQNEAQLEKSRLLSDRFSAERPKGSFSTLEIQRTEQGDSAMYLCASSFRGPSSGNTIYFGEGSWLTVV.

This clonotype was counted at least ten times. The genes are TRBV29-1 and TRBJ2-6; D call uncertain. The CDR3 contains 14 residues. V was trimmed by 2 bases and J by 2 bases, leaving 7 bases between them. CDR1 and CDR2 from the germline V gene are SQVTM and ANQGSEA. The CDR3 DNA follows: TGCAGCGTTGAATCTGGGGCTGGGGCCAACGTCCTGACTTTC. Translated, it gives CSVESGAGANVLTF. Together with reference TRBV29-1 and TRBJ2-6, the CDR3 gives the full variable domain: SAVISQKPSRDICQRGTSLTIQCQVDSQVTMMFWYRQQPGQSLTLIATANQGSEATYESGFVIDKFPISRPNLTFSTLTVSNMSPEDSSIYLCSVESGAGANVLTFGAGSRLTVL.

This clonotype was counted many times. The chain is built from TRBV2 and TRBJ1-5; 10 nucleotides align to TRBD1. With V trimmed by 6 bases and J by 7 bases, 6 bases remained unmatched. The germline V gene has CDR1 SNHLY and CDR2 FYNNEI. CDR3 length equals 14 residues. The CDR3 DNA reads as TGTGCCAGCAGGTCCGGGACAGGGGTGCAGCCCCAGCATTTT. Translated: CASRSGTGVQPQHF.

This clonotype was seen repeatedly, ten times or more. The chain has TRBV20-1 and TRBJ1-1, with TRBD1 matching 7 bases. The CDR3 spans 17 residues. The V and J ends lost 1 base and 7 bases, in that order; junction bases with no gene match: 18. From germline, CDR1 is DFQATT and CDR2 SNEGSKA (reference sequence). The CDR3 DNA is TGCAGTGCTAGAGTTTTCCGGGGGCCGGACAGGACGAATGAAGCTTTCTTT. Protein: CSARVFRGPDRTNEAFF.

This clonotype was recorded many times. The chain carries TRBV18 and TRBJ2-5; D is undetermined. This CDR3 has 13 residues. The V end was cut by 2 bases, the J end by 1 base, with 5 bases between. CDR1 is KGHSH, CDR2 LQKENI, per germline. The CDR3 coding sequence is TGTGCCAGCTCACCATGGACCCAAGAGACCCAGTACTTC. Protein: CASSPWTQETQYF.

This clonotype was observed at least ten times. The rearrangement links TRBV5-1 to TRBJ2-1; D is unclear. V shed 4 bases and J shed 7 bases, with 9 bases lying between them. The germline V gene encodes CDR1 SGHRS and CDR2 YFSETQ. This CDR3 has 12 residues. The chain's CDR3 is CASSRVGNEQFF. CDR3 DNA sequence: TGCGCCAGCAGCCGCGTGGGAAATGAGCAGTTCTTC.

This clonotype has at least ten counts. The rearrangement uses TRBV5-1 and TRBJ2-1; 11 nucleotides align to TRBD2. V lost 4 bases to trimming and J lost 12 bases; unmatched junction nucleotides: 9. In germline, CDR1 is SGHRS, CDR2 YFSETQ. There are 14 residues in the CDR3. CDR3 DNA: TGCGCCAGCAGCGCCGGGACTAGCGGTTATGGGCAGTTCTTC. Translated: CASSAGTSGYGQFF.

This clonotype was seen ten or more times. This chain connects TRBV14 to TRBJ1-2, with D uncertain. V was clipped by 0 bases and J by 8 bases, with 7 bases between them. Germline V gene data show CDR1 as SGHDN and CDR2 as FVKESK. This CDR3 comprises 12 residues. For the CDR3, the DNA is TGTGCCAGCAGCCAAGATGTTCGGGGCTACACCTTC. This gives the protein CASSQDVRGYTF. Full variable domain (outside the CDR3, taken from reference TRBV14 and TRBJ1-2): EAGVTQFPSHSVIEKGQTVTLRCDPISGHDNLYWYRRVMGKEIKFLLHFVKESKQDESGMPNNRFLAERTGGTYSTLKVQPAELEDSGVYFCASSQDVRGYTFGSGTRLTVV.

This clonotype was picked up many times. The chain has TRBV28 and TRBJ2-5; D gene unclear. Per the germline V gene, CDR1 is MDHEN and CDR2 is SYDVKM. With 1 base removed from V and 2 bases from J, the gap between germline ends came to 8 bases. The CDR3 extends over 14 amino acids. CDR3 in amino acids: CASSLLAQQETQYF. As DNA, the CDR3 is TGTGCCAGCAGTTTATTGGCCCAGCAAGAGACCCAGTACTTC.

This clonotype occurred many times. The chain couples TRBV20-1 to TRBJ2-7; D is perhaps TRBD2 (5 bases). CDR1 and CDR2 from the germline V gene are DFQATT and SNEGSKA (reference sequence). The length of the CDR3 is 14 residues. Trimming removed 0 bases at V and 1 base at J, with 10 bases between. The CDR3 DNA is TGCAGTGCTAGAGATCCAGCGGCATCCTACGAGCAGTACTTC. Protein sequence: CSARDPAASYEQYF.

There are many counts of this clonotype. The chain uses TRBV28 and TRBJ2-3; TRBD1 might be the D (7 bases). Looked up from germline, CDR1 is MDHEN and CDR2 is SYDVKM. The CDR3 spans 14 residues. The V and J ends lost 8 bases and 1 base respectively, with 13 bases between them. CDR3 amino acids: CASRTRGGTDTQYF. The CDR3, as DNA: TGTGCCAGCCGGACCAGGGGGGGCACAGATACGCAGTATTTT.

This clonotype has at least ten counts. This chain links TRBV20-1 with TRBJ2-2, with 12 positions matching TRBD2. From germline, CDR1 is DFQATT and CDR2 SNEGSKA (reference sequence). Trimming at V came to 4 bases and at J to 4 bases, leaving 1 base not matched to a gene. The CDR3 loop spans 14 amino acids. The CDR3 loop reads CSATSGRATGELFF. CDR3 nucleotide sequence: TGCAGTGCTACTAGCGGGAGGGCCACCGGGGAGCTGTTTTTT.

V is TRBV27 and J is TRBJ2-4, with 8 bases aligning to TRBD2. V lost 6 bases and J lost 1; bases outside the gene matches: 14. From germline, CDR1 is MNHEY and CDR2 SMNVEV (reference sequence). The CDR3 runs 18 residues. CDR3 protein: CASRSGGRMTVAKNIQYF. The CDR3 DNA sequence: TGTGCCAGCAGGTCGGGCGGGAGGATGACGGTCGCCAAAAACATTCAGTACTTC.

This clonotype was picked up many times. CDR3: CASSLASLSYNEQFF. The CDR3 DNA follows: TGTGCCAGCAGCTTGGCTAGCCTTTCCTACAATGAGCAGTTCTTC. V and J are TRBV5-5 and TRBJ2-1; weak D call: TRBD2 (5 bases). V lost 0 bases, J lost 1 base, and 8 bases lay in between. Germline values: CDR1 SGHKS, CDR2 YYEKEE (reference sequence). This CDR3 has 15 residues.